The T cell receptor (beta chain) described here comes from a study of blood T cell repertoires in COVID-19. TCRdb's copy holds only in-frame clones and misses some; the assay was immunoSEQ multiplex PCR. The sample shows about 200,000 clones, around 80% of them seen only once. Between the trimmed V and J ends, which lost 5 bases and 0 bases, there was a span of 13 bases. Looked up from germline, CDR1 is MNHEY and CDR2 is SMNVEV (reference sequence). CDR3 length: 15 residues. Sequences were obtained from peripheral blood. This TCR was sampled from an elderly woman with active or convalescent COVID-19. This chain joins TRBV27 and TRBJ1-1; D perhaps matches TRBD1 (6 bases). In nucleotides, the CDR3 is TGTGCCAGCAGTCGCAGGGGACGGATGAACACTGAAGCTTTCTTT. It specifies CASSRRGRMNTEAFF.